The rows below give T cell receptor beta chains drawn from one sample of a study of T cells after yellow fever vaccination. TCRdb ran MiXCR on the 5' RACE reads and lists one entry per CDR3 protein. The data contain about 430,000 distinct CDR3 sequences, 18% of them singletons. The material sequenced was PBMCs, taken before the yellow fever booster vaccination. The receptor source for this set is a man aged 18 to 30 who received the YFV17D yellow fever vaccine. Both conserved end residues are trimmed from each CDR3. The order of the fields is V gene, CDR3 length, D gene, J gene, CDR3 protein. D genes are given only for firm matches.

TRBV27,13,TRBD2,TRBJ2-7,ASSPIAGSVYEQY
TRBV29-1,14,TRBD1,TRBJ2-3,SVEDRYRGNTDTQY
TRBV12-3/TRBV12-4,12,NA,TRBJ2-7,ASSPSAGVYEQY
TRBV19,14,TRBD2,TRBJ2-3,ASSMTSGTPTDTQY
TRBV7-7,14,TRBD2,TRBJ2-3,ASSSLAGGPGDTQY
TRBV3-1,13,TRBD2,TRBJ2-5,ASSPKRGGLQTQY
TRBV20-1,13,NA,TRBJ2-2,SARDRQGGTGELF
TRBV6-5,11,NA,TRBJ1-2,ASSSQGYYGYT
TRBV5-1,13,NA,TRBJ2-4,ASSLMGGAENIQY
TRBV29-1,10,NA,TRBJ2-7,SVEGGPYEQY
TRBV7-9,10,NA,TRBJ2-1,ASSFGVYEQF
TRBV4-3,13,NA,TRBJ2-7,ASSQDPGSSYEQY
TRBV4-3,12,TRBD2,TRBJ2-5,ASSQGLAFETQY
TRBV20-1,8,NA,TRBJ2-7,SASDGSQY
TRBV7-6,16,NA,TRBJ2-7,ASSLGRMSESNHYEQY
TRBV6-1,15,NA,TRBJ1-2,ASTRETQGNLNYGYT
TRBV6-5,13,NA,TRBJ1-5,ASSYSAVGNQPQH
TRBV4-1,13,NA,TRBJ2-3,ASSQDSGVADTQY
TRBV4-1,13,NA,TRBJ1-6,ASSHGGSGNSPLH
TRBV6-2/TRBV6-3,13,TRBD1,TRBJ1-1,ASSFRTGMNTEAF
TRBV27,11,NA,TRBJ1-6,ASSWGGSSPLH
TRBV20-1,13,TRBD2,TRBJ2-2,SARVLAGNTGELF
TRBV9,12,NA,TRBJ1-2,ASSGLDGFTGYT
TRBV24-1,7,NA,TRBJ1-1,ATTQEAF
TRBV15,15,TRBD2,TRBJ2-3,ATSRGLGLAARDTQY
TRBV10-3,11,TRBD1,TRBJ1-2,AITGQVAYGYT